These 31 T cell receptor beta chains originate from one sample sequenced in a study of T cell responses to AZD1222 COVID-19 vaccine. TCRdb's table, derived via immunoSEQ multiplex PCR, lists solely in-frame clones and lacks some. The table records 110,000 to 150,000 clones, approximately 91% of them present only once. The sample in question was peripheral blood, obtained 28 days after the second AZD1222 dose. All receptors derive from an adult who received the AZD1222 COVID-19 vaccine.

The chain combines TRBV9 with TRBJ1-4; D gene unclear. Trimming removed 0 bases from V and 8 bases from J, with 5 bases in between. The germline V gene has CDR1 SGDLS and CDR2 YYNGEE. The CDR3 loop spans 12 amino acids. For the CDR3, the DNA is TGTGCCAGCAGCGTAGACGGAGAAAAACTGTTTTTT. Residues: CASSVDGEKLFF.

The V call is TRBV29-1, the J call TRBJ2-3, with TRBD1 matching 7 bases. J was trimmed by 6 bases and V by 7 bases; bases with no gene match: 7. Germline-derived CDR1 and CDR2 are SQVTM and ANQGSEA. The CDR3 is 12 residues long. CDR3 DNA sequence: TGCAGCGCCCGCAGAGGGGGCGATACGCAGTATTTT. Amino acid sequence: CSARRGGDTQYF.

The rearrangement links TRBV3-1 (or the pseudogene TRBV3-2) to TRBJ2-3; no definite D call. The V and J ends lost 7 bases and 7 bases respectively, with 9 bases between them. Germline V gene sequence: CDR1 LGHDT, CDR2 YNNKEL (reference sequence). This CDR3 is 11 amino acids long. The CDR3 protein is CASTFQNTQYF. The CDR3 coding sequence is TGTGCCAGCACCTTTCAGAATACGCAGTATTTT.

The chain joins TRBV29-1 to TRBJ1-1; D is possibly TRBD1 (6 bases). V lost 6 bases, J lost 8 bases, and 13 bases lay in between. Germline-derived CDR1 and CDR2 are SQVTM and ANQGSEA. This CDR3 has 11 amino acids. The CDR3 DNA follows: TGCAGCGTAGAGACAGGTTACGAAGCTTTCTTT. This codes for CSVETGYEAFF.

The chain carries TRBV29-1 and TRBJ1-2, with D perhaps TRBD1 (5 bases). This CDR3 is built from 12 residues. Germline CDR1 is SQVTM and CDR2 is ANQGSEA. Trimming stripped 5 bases from V and 8 bases from J, with 15 bases between. The CDR3 region has the DNA TGCAGCGTTCCTGGAGGGGCGCGAGGCTACACCTTC. Protein: CSVPGGARGYTF.

V gene TRBV15 combines with J gene TRBJ2-7, with unresolved D. Trimming stripped 3 bases from V and 2 bases from J, with 8 bases between. This CDR3 is built from 13 residues. The germline CDR1 and CDR2 sequences are LNHNV and YYDKDF (reference sequence). This chain's CDR3 is CATSRGRTYEQYF. The CDR3 DNA follows: TGTGCCACCAGCAGGGGCCGAACCTACGAGCAGTACTTC.

This chain connects TRBV6-1 to TRBJ1-5; no clear D gene. Deletions cut 3 bases from V and 6 bases from J, with 12 bases between. The CDR3 has 14 residues. Germline V gene sequence: CDR1 MNHNS, CDR2 SASEGT. The CDR3 nucleotides read TGTGCCAGCAGTGATCGAAGAAGAGCTCAGCCCCAGCATTTT. Its translation is CASSDRRRAQPQHF.

This CDR3 reads CASSLYPGSYNEQFF. CDR3 nucleotide sequence: TGCGCCAGCAGCCTCTATCCAGGCTCCTACAATGAGCAGTTCTTC. The V and J genes are TRBV5-1 and TRBJ2-1; unclear D gene. The length of the CDR3 is 15 residues. V was trimmed by 4 bases and J by 0 bases, leaving 11 bases between them. Germline V CDR1 and CDR2: SGHRS, YFSETQ.

V gene TRBV14 combines with J gene TRBJ1-5; D uncertain. The CDR3 has 15 amino acids. The germline V and J ends were trimmed by 1 base and 0 bases, with 7 bases remaining between them. Germline V gives CDR1 SGHDN, CDR2 FVKESK. This chain's CDR3 is CASSQGRVSNQPQHF. For the CDR3, the DNA is TGTGCCAGCAGCCAAGGACGGGTTAGCAATCAGCCCCAGCATTTT. Complete variable domain (other parts from reference TRBV14 and TRBJ1-5): EAGVTQFPSHSVIEKGQTVTLRCDPISGHDNLYWYRRVMGKEIKFLLHFVKESKQDESGMPNNRFLAERTGGTYSTLKVQPAELEDSGVYFCASSQGRVSNQPQHFGDGTRLSIL.

This clone appeared a few times. The V and J genes are TRBV11-2 and TRBJ1-6; 9 positions match TRBD1. Trimming cost V 6 bases and J 8 bases; bases outside gene matches: 8. The CDR3 runs 15 residues. Germline V gene sequence: CDR1 SGHAT, CDR2 FQNNGV. CDR3 sequence reads: CASRPTGQGYSPLHF. CDR3 DNA: TGTGCCAGCAGGCCAACGGGACAGGGCTATTCACCCCTCCACTTT.

The rearrangement joins TRBV5-1 to TRBJ2-7, with a possible D match to TRBD1 (7 bases). Germline V gene data show CDR1 as SGHRS and CDR2 as YFSETQ. This CDR3 comprises 14 residues. The V and J ends lost 3 bases and 5 bases respectively, with 15 bases between them. The DNA of the CDR3 is TGCGCCAGCAGCTGGGGGGACAGAGAGCACGAGCAGTACTTC. It translates to CASSWGDREHEQYF.

The chain links TRBV9 to TRBJ1-1; unclear D gene. The CDR3 extends over 13 amino acids. V was shortened by 0 bases and J by 12 bases, with 15 bases between the two germline ends. Germline loops: CDR1 SGDLS, CDR2 YYNGEE. CDR3 region: CASSVDSGPWPFF. Written as DNA, the CDR3 is TGTGCCAGCAGCGTAGATAGCGGACCGTGGCCTTTCTTT.

The chain's CDR3 is CASSLALAGYNEQFF. Written as DNA, the CDR3 is TGTGCCAGCAGCTTGGCACTAGCGGGCTACAATGAGCAGTTCTTC. The rearrangement links TRBV5-4 to TRBJ2-1; 9 nucleotides match TRBD2. After removal of 0 bases from V and 3 bases from J, the junction contained 1 base not matched to a gene. CDR3 length: 15 amino acids. Germline lookup yields CDR1 SGHNT and CDR2 YYREEE (reference sequence). The full variable domain, in which reference TRBV5-4 and TRBJ2-1 provide the parts outside the CDR3, is ETGVTQSPTHLIKTRGQQVTLRCSSQSGHNTVSWYQQALGQGPQFIFQYYREEENGRGNFPPRFSGLQFPNYSSELNVNALELDDSALYLCASSLALAGYNEQFFGPGTRLTVL.

The chain joins TRBV7-2 to TRBJ1-1, with D unresolved. Trimming removed 1 base from V and 1 base from J, with 4 bases in between. The CDR3 length is 13 residues. Per germline, CDR1 SGHTA and CDR2 FQGNSA. The DNA of the CDR3 is TGTGCCAGCAGCTTAGTTCAGAACACTGAAGCTTTCTTT. It yields the protein CASSLVQNTEAFF. Drawing the rest from reference TRBV7-2 and TRBJ1-1, the complete variable domain is GAGVSQSPSNKVTEKGKDVELRCDPISGHTALYWYRQSLGQGLEFLIYFQGNSAPDKSGLPSDRFSAERTGGSVSTLTIQRTQQEDSAVYLCASSLVQNTEAFFGQGTRLTVV.

Here the CDR3 DNA reads TGTGCCAGCAGCCAATCGGACGCTAACTATGGCTACACCTTC. It translates to CASSQSDANYGYTF. This rearrangement joins TRBV3-1 (or the pseudogene TRBV3-2) to TRBJ1-2, with D hard to call. Germline V lookup: CDR1 LGHDT, CDR2 YNNKEL (reference sequence). The CDR3 contains 14 residues. With 2 bases removed from V and 0 bases from J, the gap between germline ends came to 7 bases.

For the CDR3, the DNA is TGTGCCAGCAGCTACCGCCGGGGGGCAGGGGGAATGAACACTGAAGCTTTCTTT. It specifies CASSYRRGAGGMNTEAFF. This sequence joins TRBV7-6 and TRBJ1-1, with TRBD1 matching 7 bases. From germline, CDR1 is SGHVS and CDR2 FNYEAQ. The ends lost 4 bases at V and 0 bases at J; junction bases unmatched: 14. The CDR3 is 18 residues long. Based on the CDR3 plus reference TRBV7-6 and TRBJ1-1, the full variable domain is GAGVSQSPRYKVTKRGQDVALRCDPISGHVSLYWYRQALGQGPEFLTYFNYEAQQDKSGLPNDRFSAERPEGSISTLTIQRTEQRDSAMYRCASSYRRGAGGMNTEAFFGQGTRLTVV.

This clone was counted a single time. The genes are TRBV27 and TRBJ1-2; D is uncertain. The CDR3 spans 14 residues. V shed 7 bases and J shed 2 bases, with 14 bases lying between them. Germline V lookup: CDR1 MNHEY, CDR2 SMNVEV (reference sequence). CDR3 coding DNA: TGTGCCAGCATTTGGGAGATTCCGAACTATGGCTACACCTTC. Translation gives CASIWEIPNYGYTF.

The genes are TRBV7-9 and TRBJ2-3; 7 bases line up with TRBD2. CDR1 is SEHNR and CDR2 is FQNEAQ in the germline V gene (reference sequence). The V and J ends lost 3 bases and 4 bases, in that order; junction bases with no gene match: 13. The CDR3 spans 17 residues. This CDR3 reads CASSFPVASGGADTQYF. The CDR3 DNA sequence: TGTGCCAGCAGCTTCCCTGTGGCTAGCGGAGGGGCAGATACGCAGTATTTT.

This clone has just a few counts. V and J are TRBV5-1 and TRBJ2-1; 8 bases are a match to TRBD2. This CDR3 is built from 16 residues. Per the germline V gene, CDR1 is SGHRS and CDR2 is YFSETQ. V dropped 8 bases and J dropped 0; count of bases not matched to a gene: 10. The CDR3 DNA reads as TGCGCCAGTAAGAGCGGGAGCGGAGCCTCCTACAATGAGCAGTTCTTC. It specifies CASKSGSGASYNEQFF.

The chain employs TRBV12-3 or TRBV12-4 and TRBJ2-7; TRBD2 might be the D (5 bases). The length of the CDR3 is 13 residues. The ends were cut back, 5 bases at V and 2 bases at J, with 10 bases in the middle. The CDR3 DNA is TGTGCCAGCAGTCGAGGACTGACCTACGAGCAGTACTTC. It encodes CASSRGLTYEQYF.

The chain combines TRBV6-6 with TRBJ2-3, with 7 bases lining up with TRBD2. Trimming removed 0 bases from V and 1 base from J; junction bases left unmatched: 4. In germline, CDR1 is MNHNY, CDR2 SVGAGI (reference sequence). CDR3 size: 16 residues. The CDR3 DNA follows: TGTGCCAGCAGTTACTCGAGGGCGGGGGGCACAGATACGCAGTATTTT. It is translated as CASSYSRAGGTDTQYF.

This rearrangement joins TRBV5-8 to TRBJ2-7; the D gene is possibly TRBD1 (6 bases). V was clipped by 6 bases and J by 6 bases, with 16 bases between them. Looked up from germline, CDR1 is SGHTS and CDR2 is YDEGEE. The CDR3 has 13 amino acids. This CDR3 reads CASTQGGAGEQYF. In DNA form, the CDR3 reads TGTGCCAGCACCCAAGGGGGAGCTGGCGAGCAGTACTTC.

V gene TRBV12-5 combines with J gene TRBJ2-3; 11 bases agree with TRBD2. Looked up from germline, CDR1 is LGHNT and CDR2 is FRNRAP. This CDR3 region has 17 residues. V was clipped by 1 base and J by 5 bases; unmatched bases: 8. The CDR3 loop is CASGLDSGRADKDTQYF. In DNA, the CDR3 is TGTGCTAGTGGTTTGGATAGCGGGAGGGCCGATAAAGATACGCAGTATTTT.

The chain links TRBV6-5 to TRBJ1-1; D might be TRBD1 (6 bases). Germline lookup yields CDR1 MNHEY and CDR2 SVGAGI. V was shortened by 5 bases and J by 1 base, with 11 bases between the two germline ends. The CDR3 has 14 amino acids. The chain's CDR3 is CASSPGQQNTEAFF. The CDR3 bases are TGTGCCAGCAGTCCGGGACAACAGAACACTGAAGCTTTCTTT.

The rearrangement joins TRBV11-3 to TRBJ1-5; D might be TRBD1 (5 bases). Trimming shortened V by 11 bases and J by 6 bases, and 17 bases separated the two germline ends. This CDR3 contains 13 residues. Looked up from germline, CDR1 is SGHNT and CDR2 is YENEEA. Here the CDR3 DNA reads TGTGCCGATGGTGGAGGGGAGAGTCAGCCCCAGCATTTT. Translation: CADGGGESQPQHF.

The V gene is TRBV13, the J gene TRBJ2-2; tentative D call: TRBD1 (6 bases). V was clipped by 5 bases and J by 10 bases, with 20 bases between them. Looked up from germline, CDR1 is PRHDT and CDR2 is FYEKMQ (reference sequence). This CDR3 is built from 15 residues. The chain's CDR3 is CASSLRQGHLPELFF. DNA of the CDR3: TGTGCCAGCAGCCTCCGTCAGGGACATTTACCGGAGCTGTTTTTT.

This sequence joins TRBV6-5 and TRBJ1-2; 10 bases fit TRBD1. The CDR3 has 15 amino acids. The V segment lost 0 bases and the J segment 5 bases; nucleotides outside the gene matches: 3. Germline CDR1 reads MNHEY; CDR2 reads SVGAGI. CDR3 DNA: TGTGCCAGCAGTTACTCGGGGACAGGGGCATATGGCTACACCTTC. This gives the protein CASSYSGTGAYGYTF.

V gene TRBV2 combines with J gene TRBJ1-6, with D perhaps matching TRBD1 (6 bases). The CDR3 length is 16 residues. Looked up from germline, CDR1 is SNHLY and CDR2 is FYNNEI. Trimming stripped 7 bases from V and 8 bases from J, with 21 bases between. The DNA for the CDR3 is TGTGCCAGCAACGTACCGGGGACAAGCCAAGATTCACCCCTCCACTTT. It translates to CASNVPGTSQDSPLHF. The full variable domain, its missing parts supplied by reference TRBV2 and TRBJ1-6, is EPEVTQTPSHQVTQMGQEVILRCVPISNHLYFYWYRQILGQKVEFLVSFYNNEISEKSEIFDDQFSVERPDGSNFTLKIRSTKLEDSAMYFCASNVPGTSQDSPLHFGNGTRLTVT.

The genes are TRBV2 and TRBJ1-4, with a possible D match to TRBD1 (6 bases). Looked up from germline, CDR1 is SNHLY and CDR2 is FYNNEI. Trimming removed 6 bases at V and 8 bases at J, with 16 bases between. This CDR3 has 14 amino acids. CDR3 amino acids: CASSLWDTNEKLFF. The CDR3 DNA is TGTGCCAGCAGCCTTTGGGACACCAACGAAAAACTGTTTTTT.

The chain recombines TRBV19 with TRBJ1-1; 7 bases fit TRBD1. J gave up 0 bases and V 4 bases, and 11 bases lay outside the gene matches. This CDR3 has 17 residues. Germline V gene sequence: CDR1 LNHDA, CDR2 SQIVND (reference sequence). CDR3 in DNA: TGTGCCAGTAGTACCCCTTGGAGGGGGCTAATGAACACTGAAGCTTTCTTT. Its translation is CASSTPWRGLMNTEAFF.

This chain joins TRBV3-1 (or the pseudogene TRBV3-2) and TRBJ1-2; weak D call: TRBD1 (6 bases). Trimming pared 4 bases from V and 5 bases from J, leaving 17 bases between. This CDR3 comprises 15 residues. Germline-derived CDR1 and CDR2 are LGHDT and YNNKEL (reference sequence). The DNA for the CDR3 is TGTGCCAGCAGCCCCGACACGAGGGGGGCGTATGGCTACACCTTC. Its translation is CASSPDTRGAYGYTF.